Listed here are 14 T cell receptor beta chains from one sample, sequenced in a study of T cells after yellow fever vaccination (dated by TCRdb to about 2019). Library creation used 5' RACE. TCRdb shows the sequencer as Illumina HiSeq 2500. Using fastp trimming at Q25 and MiXCR clonotype assembly, TCRdb reanalyzed the public sequencing data and kept in-frame beta chains. When rows share a CDR3 protein, they turn into one entry using the most common DNA and genes. For this sample the table gives some 390,000 distinct CDR3 sequences, of which under 7.5% were detected only once. The top ten constitute 15% of the sample. In the paper's terms, the treatment or condition label means: live attenuated yellow fever vaccine strain. Sample: PBMCs, taken 5 days after the yellow fever booster vaccination. Receptors were obtained from a man aged 25 to 45 who received the YFV17D yellow fever vaccine.

This clonotype was seen ten or more times. This chain uses TRBV14 with TRBJ1-2; no definite D call. CDR1 is SGHDN and CDR2 is FVKESK in the germline V gene. The V and J ends lost 1 base and 4 bases respectively, with 10 bases between them. This CDR3 is 14 amino acids long. CDR3 protein: CASSQAPGTYGYTF. CDR3 sequence (DNA): TGTGCCAGCAGCCAAGCCCCGGGCACCTATGGCTACACCTTC. The whole variable domain, remainder taken from reference TRBV14 and TRBJ1-2, is EAGVTQFPSHSVIEKGQTVTLRCDPISGHDNLYWYRRVMGKEIKFLLHFVKESKQDESGMPNNRFLAERTGGTYSTLKVQPAELEDSGVYFCASSQAPGTYGYTFGSGTRLTVV.

This clonotype turned up a few times. Since a much larger clone is just one base distant, this may be a read error. V usage is TRBV12-3 or TRBV12-4 and J usage is TRBJ2-6, with TRBD1 matching 7 bases. This CDR3 is built from 18 residues. The CDR3 sequence: CACSLGRTGVTGANVLTF. The CDR3 DNA follows: TGTGCCTGCAGTTTAGGACGCACAGGGGTAACTGGGGCCAACGTCCTGACTTTC.

In this sample, this clonotype turned up a few times. This rearrangement joins TRBV28 to TRBJ2-7, with D possibly TRBD1 on 6 matching bases. The CDR3 consists of 14 residues. Germline V gene data show CDR1 as MDHEN and CDR2 as SYDVKM. The ends were cut back, 3 bases at V and 3 bases at J, with 12 bases in the middle. The CDR3 protein is CASSFRGTHYEQYF. CDR3 in DNA: TGTGCCAGCAGTTTCAGGGGCACCCACTACGAGCAGTACTTC.

This chain uses TRBV7-6 with TRBJ2-1; no clear D. V was pared by 3 bases and J by 6 bases, with 15 bases between. The CDR3 totals 15 residues. CDR1 is SGHVS and CDR2 is FNYEAQ in the germline V gene. This chain's CDR3 is CASSLTVAVPNEQFF. CDR3 DNA: TGTGCCAGCAGCTTGACGGTAGCTGTTCCCAATGAGCAGTTCTTC. Looking up the rest from reference TRBV7-6 and TRBJ2-1 gives the full variable domain: GAGVSQSPRYKVTKRGQDVALRCDPISGHVSLYWYRQALGQGPEFLTYFNYEAQQDKSGLPNDRFSAERPEGSISTLTIQRTEQRDSAMYRCASSLTVAVPNEQFFGPGTRLTVL.

There are many counts of this clonotype. V is TRBV11-1 and J is TRBJ1-1; perhaps TRBD1 as D (5 bases). The germline V and J ends were trimmed by 3 bases and 6 bases, with 8 bases remaining between them. The CDR3 runs 12 residues. Germline CDR1 SGHAT, CDR2 FQDESV (reference sequence). The CDR3 reads CASSLGTAEAFF. The DNA for the CDR3 is TGTGCCAGCAGCTTGGGGACCGCTGAAGCTTTCTTT.

This clonotype was seen repeatedly, ten times or more. CDR3 loop: CASSQPATDTQYF. CDR3 DNA: TGTGCCAGCAGTCAACCCGCCACAGATACGCAGTATTTT. J is TRBJ2-3 and V is TRBV28; D is unresolved. V was pared by 5 bases and J by 2 bases, with 8 bases between. Germline values: CDR1 MDHEN, CDR2 SYDVKM. CDR3 length: 13 amino acids.

The J gene is TRBJ1-1, the V gene TRBV20-1; no clear D. The CDR3 is 14 amino acids. The ends were cut back, 3 bases at V and 11 bases at J, with 22 bases in the middle. The germline V gene encodes CDR1 DFQATT and CDR2 SNEGSKA (reference sequence). CDR3 DNA: TGCAGTGCTAGTAGTAGGACGGTTCTTGTGGAGGCTTTCTTT. It encodes CSASSRTVLVEAFF.

The chain has TRBV20-1 and TRBJ1-1, with a tentative D call TRBD1 (5 bases). In germline, CDR1 is DFQATT, CDR2 SNEGSKA (reference sequence). The CDR3 consists of 12 residues. For the CDR3, the DNA is TGCACCCCCCGGGGGTCGAACACTGAAGCTTTCTTT. Translated, it gives CTPRGSNTEAFF.

The V call is TRBV19, the J call TRBJ2-2; D perhaps matches TRBD2 (6 bases). The CDR3 sequence is 16 residues long. Germline V gives CDR1 LNHDA, CDR2 SQIVND (reference sequence). Trimming removed 5 bases at V and 2 bases at J, with 15 bases between. For the CDR3, the DNA is TGTGCCAGTAGTCGTCGGCAGGGAGGAAACACCGGGGAGCTGTTTTTT. Its protein is CASSRRQGGNTGELFF.

This clonotype was observed a few times. The junction and the germline gene differ at one end; a read error may be behind it. CDR3 sequence: CATGDRDTDTQYF. DNA of the CDR3: TGTGCCACCGGTGACAGGGACACAGATACGCAGTATTTT. The V call is TRBV24-1, the J call TRBJ2-3; 7 bases fit TRBD1. The CDR3 loop spans 13 amino acids. Germline V CDR1 and CDR2: KGHDR, SFDVKD.

This clonotype was seen repeatedly, ten times or more. The chain joins TRBV4-2 to TRBJ2-1, with 8 bases lining up with TRBD2. V shed 1 base, J shed 2 bases, and the junction held 7 bases outside the gene matches. Germline values: CDR1 LGHNA, CDR2 YNFKEQ. This CDR3 is built from 17 residues. The CDR3 loop is CASSQAARGRTYNEQFF. The DNA of the CDR3 is TGTGCCAGCAGCCAAGCGGCGCGCGGGAGGACCTACAATGAGCAGTTCTTC.

This clonotype was seen only a few times. J is TRBJ2-6 and V is TRBV5-1, with D possibly TRBD1 on 6 matching bases. With 5 bases removed from V and 3 bases from J, the gap between germline ends came to 15 bases. CDR3 length: 16 amino acids. The germline V gene encodes CDR1 SGHRS and CDR2 YFSETQ. The CDR3 DNA reads as TGCGCCAGCAGGGGACATTCAACTGGTGGGGCCAACGTCCTGACTTTC. Translating it yields CASRGHSTGGANVLTF.

The table lists this clonotype with a few counts. The genes are TRBV6-1 and TRBJ1-2; the D gene is possibly TRBD1 (5 bases). Germline V gives CDR1 MNHNS, CDR2 SASEGT. The CDR3 extends over 14 amino acids. Trimming removed 3 bases at V and 2 bases at J, with 10 bases between. In nucleotides, the CDR3 is TGTGCCAGCAGTGAGAGTTGGGGGAACTATGGCTACACCTTC. Its translation is CASSESWGNYGYTF.

This clonotype has a handful of counts. This chain uses TRBV7-6 with TRBJ2-1; 15 bases are shared with TRBD2. V shed 5 bases, J shed 9 bases, and the junction held 8 bases outside the gene matches. The CDR3 is made up of 16 amino acids. In germline, CDR1 is SGHVS, CDR2 FNYEAQ. Here the CDR3 DNA reads TGTGCCAGCAGCGCCTGGACTAGCGGGAGGGTAATTGAGCAGTTCTTC. It codes for CASSAWTSGRVIEQFF.